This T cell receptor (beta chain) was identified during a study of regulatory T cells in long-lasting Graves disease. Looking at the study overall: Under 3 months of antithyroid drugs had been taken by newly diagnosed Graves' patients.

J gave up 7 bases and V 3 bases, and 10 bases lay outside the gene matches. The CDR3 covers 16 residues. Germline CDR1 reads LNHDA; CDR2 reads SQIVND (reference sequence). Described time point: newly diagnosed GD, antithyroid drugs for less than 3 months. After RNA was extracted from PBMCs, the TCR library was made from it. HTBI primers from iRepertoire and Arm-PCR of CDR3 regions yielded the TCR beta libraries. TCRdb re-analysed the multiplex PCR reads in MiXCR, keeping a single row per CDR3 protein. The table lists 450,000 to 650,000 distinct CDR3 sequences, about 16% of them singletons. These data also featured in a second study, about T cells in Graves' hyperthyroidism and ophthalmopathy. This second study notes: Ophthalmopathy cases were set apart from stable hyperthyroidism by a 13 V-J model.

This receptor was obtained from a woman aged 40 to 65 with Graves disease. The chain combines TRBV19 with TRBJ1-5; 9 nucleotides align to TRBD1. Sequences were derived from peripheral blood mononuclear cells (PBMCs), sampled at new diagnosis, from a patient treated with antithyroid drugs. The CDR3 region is CASSMGGDRVDQPQHF. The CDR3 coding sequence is TGTGCCAGTAGTATGGGGGGGGACAGGGTGGACCAGCCCCAGCATTTT. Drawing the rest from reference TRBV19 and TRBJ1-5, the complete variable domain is DGGITQSPKYLFRKEGQNVTLSCEQNLNHDAMYWYRQDPGQGLRLIYYSQIVNDFQKGDIAEGYSVSREKKESFPLTVTSAQKNPTAFYLCASSMGGDRVDQPQHFGDGTRLSIL.